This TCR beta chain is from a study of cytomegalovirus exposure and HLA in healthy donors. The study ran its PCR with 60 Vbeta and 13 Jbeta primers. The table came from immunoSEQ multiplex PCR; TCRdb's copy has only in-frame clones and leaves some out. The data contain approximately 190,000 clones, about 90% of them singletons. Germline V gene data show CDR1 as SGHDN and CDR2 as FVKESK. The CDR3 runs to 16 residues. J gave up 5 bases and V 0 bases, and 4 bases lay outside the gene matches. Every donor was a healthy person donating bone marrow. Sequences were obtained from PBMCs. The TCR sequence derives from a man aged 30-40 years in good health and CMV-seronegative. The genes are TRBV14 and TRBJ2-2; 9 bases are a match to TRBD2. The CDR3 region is CASSQEGLAGTGELFF. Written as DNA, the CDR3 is TGTGCCAGCAGCCAAGAAGGCCTAGCGGGGACCGGGGAGCTGTTTTTT.